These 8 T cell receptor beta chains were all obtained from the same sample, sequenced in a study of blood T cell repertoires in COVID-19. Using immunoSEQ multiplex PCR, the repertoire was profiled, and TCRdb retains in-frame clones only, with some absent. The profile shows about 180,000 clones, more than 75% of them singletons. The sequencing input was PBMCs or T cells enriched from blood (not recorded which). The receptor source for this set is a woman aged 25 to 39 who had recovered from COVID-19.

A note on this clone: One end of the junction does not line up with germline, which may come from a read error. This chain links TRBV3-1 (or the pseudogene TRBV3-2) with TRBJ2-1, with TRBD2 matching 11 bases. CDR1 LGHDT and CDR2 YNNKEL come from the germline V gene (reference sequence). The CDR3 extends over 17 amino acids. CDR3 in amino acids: CASSKEGLAGQGHEQFF. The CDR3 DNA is TGTGCCAGCAGCAAAGAAGGACTAGCGGGCCAAGGGCATGAGCAGTTCTTC.

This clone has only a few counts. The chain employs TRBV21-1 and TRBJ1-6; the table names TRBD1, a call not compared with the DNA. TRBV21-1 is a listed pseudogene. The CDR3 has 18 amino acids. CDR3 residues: CASPTDRDLRKSHLPLHF. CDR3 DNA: TGTGCCAGCCCGACGGACAGGGACCTACGAAAATCCCACCTACCCCTCCACTTT.

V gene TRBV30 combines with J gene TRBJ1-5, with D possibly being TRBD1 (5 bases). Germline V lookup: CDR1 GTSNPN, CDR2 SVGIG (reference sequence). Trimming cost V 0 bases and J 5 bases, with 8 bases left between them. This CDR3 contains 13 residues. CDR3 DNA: TGTGCCTGGAGTGTTAGGGGTGATCAGCCCCAGCATTTT. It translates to CAWSVRGDQPQHF.

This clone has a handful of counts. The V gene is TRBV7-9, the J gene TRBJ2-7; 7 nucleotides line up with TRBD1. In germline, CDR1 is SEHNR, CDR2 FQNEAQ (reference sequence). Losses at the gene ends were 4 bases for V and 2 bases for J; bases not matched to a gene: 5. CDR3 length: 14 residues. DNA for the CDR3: TGTGCCAGCAGCTCGTCCGGGACAGCCTACGAGCAGTACTTC. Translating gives CASSSSGTAYEQYF.

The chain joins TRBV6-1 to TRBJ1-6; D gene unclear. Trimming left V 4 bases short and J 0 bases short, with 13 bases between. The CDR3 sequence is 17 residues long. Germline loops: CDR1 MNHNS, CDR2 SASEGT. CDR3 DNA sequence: TGTGCCAGCAGTGCTTTTGACTGGAGCTCCTATAATTCACCCCTCCACTTT. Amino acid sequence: CASSAFDWSSYNSPLHF.

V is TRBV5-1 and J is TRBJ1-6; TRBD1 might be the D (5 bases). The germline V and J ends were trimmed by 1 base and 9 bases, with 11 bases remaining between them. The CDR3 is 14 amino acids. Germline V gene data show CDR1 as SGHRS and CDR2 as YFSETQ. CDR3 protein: CASSLQGERSPLHF. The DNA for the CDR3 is TGCGCCAGCAGCTTGCAAGGGGAACGTTCACCCCTCCACTTT.

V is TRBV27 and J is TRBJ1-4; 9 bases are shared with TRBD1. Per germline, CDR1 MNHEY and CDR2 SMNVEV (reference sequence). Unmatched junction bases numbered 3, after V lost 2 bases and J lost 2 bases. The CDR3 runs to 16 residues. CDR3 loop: CASSLGQGRTNEKLFF. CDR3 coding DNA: TGTGCCAGCAGTTTAGGACAGGGGAGGACTAATGAAAAACTGTTTTTT.

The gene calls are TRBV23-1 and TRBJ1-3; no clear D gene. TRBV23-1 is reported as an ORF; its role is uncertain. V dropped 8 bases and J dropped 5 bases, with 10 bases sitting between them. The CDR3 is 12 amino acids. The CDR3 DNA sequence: TGCGCCAGCGACCTCAGGAGAAACACCATATATTTT. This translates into CASDLRRNTIYF.